This T cell receptor beta chain was found in a study of STAT3 mutations in large granular lymphocyte leukemia. About the research overall: Roughly half of the longitudinally sequenced T-LGLL patients carried detectable canonical activating STAT3 mutations. The study's findings and limits: All newly emerging clones after therapy were STAT3 wild type. Every T-LGLL patient had at least one immunodominant TCRbeta clonotype.

J was trimmed by 8 bases and V by 2 bases; bases with no gene match: 6. The V gene's germline CDR1 is SGDLS and CDR2 YYNGEE. The CDR3 totals 13 residues. On this clone: Antigen: not known.

Around 41,000 productive templates were obtained per sample on average. TCRdb keeps only in-frame clones here, not all; method: immunoSEQ multiplex PCR. This table has 40,000 to 50,000 clones, 81% appearing once. The chain carries TRBV9 and TRBJ1-2; TRBD1 matches 7 bases. The sequencing sample was made of PBMCs. The sequence was collected from a human donor with T large granular lymphocyte leukemia. Some clones in this sample may be carry-over from other donors' samples. CDR3 protein: CASSVEGARGYTF. CDR3 nucleotides: TGTGCCAGCAGCGTTGAGGGGGCGAGAGGCTACACCTTC.